A selection of T cell receptor beta chains follows, all from one sample in a study of cytomegalovirus exposure and HLA in healthy donors. Repertoires were generated with immunoSEQ multiplex PCR, while TCRdb's copy carries only in-frame clones and drops some. Among over 60,000 clones, about 68% were seen once, and the ten largest hold nearly 7.5%. The sequenced sample consisted of PBMCs. The receptors stem from a woman aged 25 to 39 in good health and CMV-seropositive. Each CDR3 is given with its conserved first and last residue. Each record gives: J gene, V gene, D gene, clone size, CDR3 DNA, CDR3 protein. The D gene is left open where the match is weak. Clone size, where shown, is once, few, many, or a class for clones that have expanded.

>TRBJ2-5|TRBV7-2|-|-
TGTGCCAGCAGCCAGGTTAGGGGGACACAAGAGACCCAGTACTTC
CASSQVRGTQETQYF
>TRBJ2-5|TRBV7-9|-|-
TGTGCCAGCCAACTCCAAGAGACCCAGTACTTC
CASQLQETQYF
>TRBJ1-2|TRBV7-2|-|-
TGTGCCAGCGCCGGAGGGAACGGCTATGGCTACACCTTC
CASAGGNGYGYTF
>TRBJ2-7|TRBV7-9|-|once
TGTGCCAGCAGCGGGGACTTAAACCGGGACTCCCCTTCCTACGAGCAGTACTTC
CASSGDLNRDSPSYEQYF
>TRBJ1-1|TRBV9|-|-
TGTGCCAGCAGCGTCCAGCCCATGGGGGCAGGTACTGAAGCTTTCTTT
CASSVQPMGAGTEAFF
>TRBJ2-1|TRBV19|-|few
TGTGCCAGTAGTATTTCGTACAATGAGCAGTTCTTC
CASSISYNEQFF
>TRBJ1-5|TRBV7-6|-|-
TGTGCCAGCAGCGCCGTGGCGGGGCGCAATCAGCCCCAGCATTTT
CASSAVAGRNQPQHF
>TRBJ2-7|TRBV10-3|TRBD1|-
TGTGCCATCAGTGGGACAGGGGGCGAGCAGTACTTC
CAISGTGGEQYF
>TRBJ2-7|TRBV27|-|-
TGTGCCAGCAGTTCGGGGAACAATCCGATCGAGCAGTACTTC
CASSSGNNPIEQYF
>TRBJ2-7|TRBV6-1|TRBD2|few
TGTGCCAGCGAGAAGCGGGAGAGGAGGTACGAGCAGTACTTC
CASEKRERRYEQYF
>TRBJ2-7|TRBV5-6|-|-
TGTGCCAGCAGCGGTGGGGGGTACGAGCAGTACTTC
CASSGGGYEQYF
>TRBJ1-6|TRBV5-8|-|-
TGTGCCAGCAGCTCCCATGACAGGCCTTCACCCCTCCACTTT
CASSSHDRPSPLHF
>TRBJ1-1|TRBV7-9|-|-
TGTGCCAGCAGCCTAATCGACACGAACACTGAAGCTTTCTTT
CASSLIDTNTEAFF
>TRBJ2-7|TRBV7-2|TRBD2|-
TGTGCCAGCAGCACCTCCGGGACTAGCGGGAGGTTGCGCGAGCAGTACTTC
CASSTSGTSGRLREQYF
>TRBJ1-5|TRBV7-9|-|-
TGTGCCAGCAGCCTCCCGGGGTTGGCGCAGCCCCAGCATTTT
CASSLPGLAQPQHF
>TRBJ2-3|TRBV5-1|TRBD2|-
TGCGCCAGCACCCCTAGCGGTGTGGAAGATACGCAGTATTTT
CASTPSGVEDTQYF
>TRBJ2-3|TRBV15|-|-
TGTGCCACCAGCAGAGAGGGGGCAACGCAGTATTTT
CATSREGATQYF
>TRBJ2-3|TRBV4-3|TRBD2|-
TGCGCCAGCAGCCAAGAAGCGGGACCTCATACGCAGTATTTT
CASSQEAGPHTQYF
>TRBJ2-5|TRBV19|TRBD1|few
TGTGCCAGTAGTGGGACAGGGGGGACCCAGTACTTC
CASSGTGGTQYF
>TRBJ1-1|TRBV4-3|-|-
TGCGCCAGCAGCCAAGTTGGCGGTAACACTGAAGCTTTCTTT
CASSQVGGNTEAFF
>TRBJ2-6|TRBV25-1|-|many
TGTGCCAGCAGTGAAACGCCGGTCTCTGGGGCCAACGTCCTGACTTTC
CASSETPVSGANVLTF
>TRBJ2-5|TRBV7-9|TRBD1|-
TGTGCCAGCAGCTTTCGACAGGGGGCAGAGACCCAGTACTTC
CASSFRQGAETQYF
>TRBJ1-2|TRBV29-1|TRBD1|-
TGCAGCGGGGTTGGTGGACAGGGGATTGGCTACACCTTC
CSGVGGQGIGYTF
>TRBJ1-1|TRBV29-1|-|-
TGCAGCGTTGTGGGGAGGTCGGGGACTGAAGCTTTCTTT
CSVVGRSGTEAFF
>TRBJ2-2|TRBV4-2|TRBD2|-
TGTGCCAGCAGTCACGGGGGGGGCGGGGAGCTGTTTTTT
CASSHGGGGELFF
>TRBJ2-3|TRBV2|-|few
TGTGCCACCCTCGTAGGGGAATGGACAGATACGCAGTATTTT
CATLVGEWTDTQYF
>TRBJ2-3|TRBV28|TRBD2|few
TGTGCCAGCAGTAAGAAGTGGGGCGGGAGAGGAAGAGTGGGTACAGATACGCAGTATTTT
CASSKKWGGRGRVGTDTQYF
>TRBJ2-5|TRBV5-6|-|-
TGTGCCAGCAGCTTTGGTGATCTGGGAGGAGAGACCCAGTACTTC
CASSFGDLGGETQYF
>TRBJ2-7|TRBV7-9|TRBD1|-
TGTGCCAGCAGCTTGACAGGGGGCCAGAGCGAGCAGTACTTC
CASSLTGGQSEQYF
>TRBJ2-7|TRBV6-1|TRBD1|-
TGTGCCAGCAGTGCCGGACAGGGGGACTACGAGCAGTACTTC
CASSAGQGDYEQYF
>TRBJ2-2|TRBV6-5|TRBD1|-
TGTGCCAGCAGTTATACAGGGGGCCCCACCGGGGAGCTGTTTTTT
CASSYTGGPTGELFF
>TRBJ2-7|TRBV7-2|TRBD2|once
TGTGCCAGCAGCTTGGGACTAGCGGGAGTCAGCGAGCAGTACTTC
CASSLGLAGVSEQYF
>TRBJ2-3|TRBV5-1|TRBD2|-
TGCGCCAGCAGCCAGACTAGCGCCAGCACAGATACGCAGTATTTT
CASSQTSASTDTQYF
>TRBJ1-2|TRBV2|TRBD1|few
TGTGCCAGCAGTGGGGGACAGGGGGGCTATGGCTACACCTTC
CASSGGQGGYGYTF
>TRBJ2-1|TRBV4-1|TRBD2|-
TGCGCCAGCAGCCAGGCCGGGACTAGCGGGAGTAGGCTATACAATGAGCAGTTCTTC
CASSQAGTSGSRLYNEQFF
>TRBJ2-3|TRBV9|-|-
TGTGCCACTAGCGCACTAAGTAGCACAGATACGCAGTATTTT
CATSALSSTDTQYF
>TRBJ2-2|TRBV7-2|TRBD1|-
TGTGCCAGCAGCTTAGGGACAGGGACCGGGGAGCTGTTTTTT
CASSLGTGTGELFF
>TRBJ2-3|TRBV6-5|-|-
TGTGCCAGCAGTTACTCGGGACACTACACAGATACGCAGTATTTT
CASSYSGHYTDTQYF
>TRBJ2-7|TRBV4-2|TRBD2|few
TGTGCCAGCAGCCCGACTAGCGGGAGCTCCTACGAGCAGTACTTC
CASSPTSGSSYEQYF
>TRBJ2-2|TRBV19|TRBD1|-
TGTGCCAGTACCCTGACAGGGAGCACCGGGGAGCTGTTTTTT
CASTLTGSTGELFF
>TRBJ2-3|TRBV7-3|TRBD1|-
TGTGCCAGCAGCTTAACAGGGACAGGGAGGGCAGATACGCAGTATTTT
CASSLTGTGRADTQYF
>TRBJ2-1|TRBV6-5|-|-
TGTGCCAGCAGGGGAATCGGGGGAATCGATAATGAGCAGTTCTTC
CASRGIGGIDNEQFF
>TRBJ2-7|TRBV5-1|TRBD2|many
TGCGCCAGCAGCTTGGCCGGCGGGAGGCCCCCCTACGAGCAGTACTTC
CASSLAGGRPPYEQYF
>TRBJ2-2|TRBV28|-|-
TGTGCCAGCAGTTTTGAACAACCCTTGAACACCGGGGAGCTGTTTTTT
CASSFEQPLNTGELFF
>TRBJ2-1|TRBV5-6|TRBD2|-
TGTGCCAGCAGGTCGACTAGCGGGGCCTTTAATGAGCAGTTCTTC
CASRSTSGAFNEQFF
>TRBJ2-1|TRBV25-1|-|once
TGTGCCAGCACCGCGATCTACCACAATGAGCAGTTCTTC
CASTAIYHNEQFF
>TRBJ2-3|TRBV27|-|few
TGTGCCAGCAGTTTCCGACAGGTCGATACGCAGTATTTT
CASSFRQVDTQYF
>TRBJ2-3|TRBV6-1|TRBD2|-
TGTGCCAGCGGTACTAGCGCTGGCACAGATACGCAGTATTTT
CASGTSAGTDTQYF
>TRBJ2-1|TRBV28|-|-
TGTGCCAGCAGTTTAATAGTTCGGGGGGACATGGACGATGAGCAGTTCTTC
CASSLIVRGDMDDEQFF
>TRBJ1-2|TRBV30|TRBD1|-
TGTGCCTGGAGTGCTACAGGGGGCGGTGGCTACACCTTC
CAWSATGGGGYTF
>TRBJ2-5|TRBV29-1|TRBD1|few
TGCAGCGTGTGGACAGGTCGACAAGAGACCCAGTACTTC
CSVWTGRQETQYF
>TRBJ1-5|TRBV6-5|TRBD1|-
TGTGCCAGCAAGGGGACAGGGGACAATCAGCCCCAGCATTTT
CASKGTGDNQPQHF